This T cell receptor (beta chain) was profiled in a study of cytomegalovirus exposure and HLA in healthy donors. Study-wide findings and caveats: Reports indicate that TCR beta sequences accurately predicted the HLA-A and HLA-B alleles of most subjects. When the data were analyzed later, several of the most significant clusters appeared to be linked to common viral pathogens.

Both 60 Vbeta primers and 13 Jbeta primers went into the PCR. Libraries were prepared by immunoSEQ multiplex PCR; TCRdb keeps only in-frame clonotypes and omits some of them. The repertoire holds under 200,000 clones, with roughly 80% as singletons. For this clone: Its antigen is not identified.

Germline loops: CDR1 MGHRA, CDR2 YSYEKL. CDR3 length: 18 amino acids. Trimming pared 4 bases from V and 5 bases from J, leaving 25 bases between. The genes are TRBV4-1 and TRBJ2-3; no definite D call. The specimen sequenced was PBMCs. The sequence derives from a man aged 35 to 55 in good health and CMV-seropositive. DNA of the CDR3: TGCGCCAGCAGCCCGATAGACATGGGCTGGCCGCGTTTAGATACGCAGTATTTT. Amino acid sequence: CASSPIDMGWPRLDTQYF.